Reported below is one TCR beta chain. These data originate in a study of blood T cell repertoires in COVID-19. In the source study's methods: Quantification of nucleated cells was approximated via reference gene primer amplification. Libraries were prepared by immunoSEQ multiplex PCR; TCRdb keeps only in-frame clonotypes and omits some of them. D and trimming come from the DNA, and the V and J calls and clone size come from that table. The data contain more than 200,000 clones, about four fifths of them seen just once; the ten biggest clones take up roughly 2.5%. The germline gives CDR1 MNHEY, CDR2 SVGAGI. The CDR3 has 13 residues. The ends lost 8 bases at V and 1 base at J; junction bases unmatched: 4.

The clonotype was recovered from a woman aged 35 to 49 with active or convalescent COVID-19. Sequenced: peripheral blood. The V call is TRBV6-5, the J call TRBJ1-1; TRBD1 aligns across 7 bases. DNA of the CDR3: TGTGCCAGCTCCGGGACAGCGAACACTGAAGCTTTCTTT. It encodes CASSGTANTEAFF.